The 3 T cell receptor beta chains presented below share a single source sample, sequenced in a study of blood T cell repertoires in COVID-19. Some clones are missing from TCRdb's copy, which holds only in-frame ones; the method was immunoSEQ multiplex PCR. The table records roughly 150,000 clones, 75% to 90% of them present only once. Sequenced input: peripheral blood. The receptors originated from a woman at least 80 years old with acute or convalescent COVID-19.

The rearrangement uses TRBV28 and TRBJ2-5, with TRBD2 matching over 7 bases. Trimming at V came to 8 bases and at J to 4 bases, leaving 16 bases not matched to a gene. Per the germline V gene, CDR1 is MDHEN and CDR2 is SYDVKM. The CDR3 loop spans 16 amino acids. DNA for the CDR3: TGTGCCAGCGGCAACGTGGGGGGGTTTCGGGGAGAGACCCAGTACTTC. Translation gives CASGNVGGFRGETQYF.

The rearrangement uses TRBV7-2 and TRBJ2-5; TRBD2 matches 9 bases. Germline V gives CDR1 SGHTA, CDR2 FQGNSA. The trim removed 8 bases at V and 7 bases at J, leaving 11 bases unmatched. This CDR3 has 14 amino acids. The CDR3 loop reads CASCIAGALGTQYF. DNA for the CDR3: TGTGCCAGCTGTATAGCGGGGGCCCTGGGGACCCAGTACTTC.

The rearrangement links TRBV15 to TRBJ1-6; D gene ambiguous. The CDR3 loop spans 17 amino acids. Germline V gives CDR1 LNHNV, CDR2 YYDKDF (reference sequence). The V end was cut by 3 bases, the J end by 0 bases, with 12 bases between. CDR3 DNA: TGTGCCACCAGCAGGCCCGGGAGGAGCTCCTATAATTCACCCCTCCACTTT. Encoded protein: CATSRPGRSSYNSPLHF.